This T cell receptor beta chain is drawn from a study of T-cell memory formation after mild COVID-19 listed by TCRdb under 2021. Study-level background: TCR sequence clusters from the two donors were found to be largely donor specific. Two young, previously healthy adult volunteers made up the cohort, one male and one female. In a couple of donors, T-cell clones that expanded and contracted after mild COVID-19 were tracked by sequencing TCRalpha and TCRbeta repertoires over time. Points the paper makes about the study in general: The study covered only a couple of mild cases, and larger cohorts including severe cases with pre-infection samples were considered necessary. SARS-CoV-2 specificity of the second-wave clones peaking on day 37 was not confirmed. Some responding clones were detected in pre-infection memory, suggesting pre-existing cross-reactive memory T cells joined the SARS-CoV-2 response. Contracting CD4+ clones were found mainly in CM and EM memory subsets, while CD8+ clones were enriched in EMRA. From day 15 to 85, contracting clones showed balanced CD4/CD8 phenotypes, whereas a second wave of clones that expanded from day 15 to 37 leaned towards CD4+.

For this clonotype: Its antigen is not yet known. No clone much larger than this one lies a single base away; base qualities are absent.

The germline V gene supplies CDR1 SGHRS and CDR2 YFSETQ. From its cysteine to its phenylalanine, the CDR3 spans 13 amino acids. The only DNA kept is the CDR3, 39 bases in frame from the first base. Deletion took 2 bases off V and 1 base off J, with a span of 7 bases between the germline ends. Ficoll-Paque density gradient centrifugation was the method used to isolate PBMCs. TCRdb records Illumina NovaSeq 6000 as the sequencer. Using 5'RACE with constant-segment primers, TCRalpha and TCRbeta cDNA libraries were constructed, with sample barcodes and unique molecular identifiers added in the process. Trizol reagent was used to extract RNA from every sample. Libraries were amplified in two PCR steps, with a second sample barcode and Illumina TruSeq adapters added in the second step. The libraries were sequenced on an Illumina NovaSeq using 2 x 150 bp paired-end reads. Processing in the source paper ran as follows. With migec v1.2.7, reads were demultiplexed and then collapsed into UMI-guided consensus sequences. Using mixcr v2.1.11, UMI consensuses were aligned to TRA and TRB V and J templates and then assembled into clonotypes. A clonotype was counted as expanded or contracted only when both edgeR and NoisET called the clonotype significant, with the noise models trained on biological replicates. For edgeR calls, a false discovery rate-adjusted p below 0.01 and a log2 fold-change threshold of 1 were applied. As an exploratory analysis of dynamics, max-normalized trajectories of the 1000 most abundant clonotypes were examined by PCA with hierarchical clustering. The CD4 or CD8 phenotype of responding clones was assigned using the separately sequenced CD4+ and CD8+ repertoires. Using fastp trimming at Q25 and MiXCR clonotype assembly, TCRdb reanalyzed the public sequencing data and kept in-frame beta chains. When rows share a CDR3 protein, they turn into one entry using the most common DNA and genes. In this record, the V and J calls reflect TCRdb's handling and not the investigators' own analysis. The sample table lists fewer than 350,000 distinct CDR3 sequences, around 8% of them with a count of one. Under 25% of the sample lies in the top ten.

Sequencing used PBMCs or a T cell subset sorted from them (not recorded which). The clonotype was recovered from a man aged 18 to 29 who had mild COVID-19 (a few samples of this study predate the infection). The sample titles of this study are shuffled in the database, so cell type and time point are left out; the donor was told from shared clones. Recombination linked TRBV5-1 to TRBJ2-7; a weak D assignment points to TRBD1 (6 bases agree). Here the CDR3 is given as CASSLRGSYEQYF. The DNA sequence follows: TGCGCCAGCAGCTTAAGGGGGTCCTACGAGCAGTACTTC.